This TCR beta chain stems from a study of blood T cell repertoires in COVID-19. For the study at large: Acute and convalescent COVID-19 specimens originated in the United States, Italy and Spain. The analysed material was cDNA or gDNA that came from T cells, B-cell-depleted T cells, or PBMCs.

Original analysis: It was from reference gene primer amplification that nucleated cell counts were estimated. Repertoires were generated with immunoSEQ multiplex PCR, while TCRdb's copy carries only in-frame clones and drops some. Clone size and the V and J calls come from that table; the DNA yielded D and trimming. The table has some 140,000 clones, about 79% seen once. This CDR3 comprises 15 residues. Germline loops: CDR1 SGHVS, CDR2 FNYEAQ. V lost 0 bases and J 2 bases, leaving 9 bases between the germline ends. This chain links TRBV7-6 with TRBJ2-3; D gene uncertain. Material for sequencing was peripheral blood. This receptor was taken from an older woman with acute or convalescent COVID-19. The CDR3 DNA sequence: TGTGCCAGCAGCTTAGCGTCCGGGTCCACAGATACGCAGTATTTT. Protein product: CASSLASGSTDTQYF.